This T cell receptor (beta chain) was sequenced during a study of metastatic and nonmetastatic thyroid tumors. Overall study context: Where malignant and benign thyroid patients were concerned, repertoires were compared across blood and tumor or nodule tissue.

The table lists this clone with many counts. Until they underwent thyroid surgery, no patient had received any treatment. TCRdb reanalyzed the PCR reads with MiXCR. The sample consists of tens of thousands of clones, about a sixth of them appearing once. This CDR3 has 13 amino acids. From germline, CDR1 is LNHDA and CDR2 SQIVND (reference sequence). The V gene lost 7 bases and the J gene lost 10 bases, with 19 bases spanning the gap. This chain uses TRBV19 with TRBJ2-5, with D uncertain. The receptor was derived from a female donor with papillary thyroid cancer or a benign thyroid nodule (not recorded which). Some clones in this sample may be carry-over from other donors' samples. Sequenced: tumor tissue. CDR3 sequence: CASKKQPLGDQYF. DNA of the CDR3: TGTGCCAGTAAGAAACAGCCTCTAGGTGACCAGTACTTC.